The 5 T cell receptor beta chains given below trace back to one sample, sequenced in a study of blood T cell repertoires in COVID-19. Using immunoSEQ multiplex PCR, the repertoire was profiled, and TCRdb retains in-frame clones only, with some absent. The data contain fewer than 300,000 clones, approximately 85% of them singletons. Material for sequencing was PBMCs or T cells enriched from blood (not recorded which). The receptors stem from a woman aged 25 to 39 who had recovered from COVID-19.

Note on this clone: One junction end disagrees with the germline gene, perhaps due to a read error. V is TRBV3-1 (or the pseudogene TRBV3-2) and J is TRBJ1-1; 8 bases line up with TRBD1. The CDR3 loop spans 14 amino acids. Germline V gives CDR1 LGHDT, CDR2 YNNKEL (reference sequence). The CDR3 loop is CASSQGTGNSEAFF. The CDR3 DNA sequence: TGTGCCAGCAGCCAAGGGACAGGGAACTCTGAAGCTTTCTTT.

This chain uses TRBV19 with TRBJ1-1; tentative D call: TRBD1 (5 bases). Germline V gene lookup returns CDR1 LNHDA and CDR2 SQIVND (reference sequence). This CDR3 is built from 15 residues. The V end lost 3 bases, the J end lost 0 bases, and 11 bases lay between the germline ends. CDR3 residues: CASSIQGLMNTEAFF. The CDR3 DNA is TGTGCCAGTAGTATTCAGGGCCTCATGAACACTGAAGCTTTCTTT.

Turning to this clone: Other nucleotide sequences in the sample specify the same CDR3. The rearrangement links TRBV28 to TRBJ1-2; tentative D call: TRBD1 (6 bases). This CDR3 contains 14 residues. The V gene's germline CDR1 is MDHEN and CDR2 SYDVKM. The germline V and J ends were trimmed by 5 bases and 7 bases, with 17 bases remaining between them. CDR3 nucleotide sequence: TGTGCCAGCAGTCTCACAGGGAGGGGAGGTGGCTACACCTTC. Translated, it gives CASSLTGRGGGYTF.

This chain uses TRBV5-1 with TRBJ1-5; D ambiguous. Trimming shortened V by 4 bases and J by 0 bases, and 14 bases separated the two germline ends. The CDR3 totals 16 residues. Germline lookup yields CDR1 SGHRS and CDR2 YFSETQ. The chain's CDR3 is CASSPGGTGSNQPQHF. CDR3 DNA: TGCGCCAGCAGCCCGGGAGGTACTGGTAGCAATCAGCCCCAGCATTTT.

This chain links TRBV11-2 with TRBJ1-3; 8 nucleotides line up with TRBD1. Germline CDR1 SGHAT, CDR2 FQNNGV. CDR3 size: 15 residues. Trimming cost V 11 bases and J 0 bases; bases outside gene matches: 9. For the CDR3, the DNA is TGTGCCGTTTCCGGGACAGGAGACTCTGGAAACACCATATATTTT. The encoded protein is CAVSGTGDSGNTIYF.